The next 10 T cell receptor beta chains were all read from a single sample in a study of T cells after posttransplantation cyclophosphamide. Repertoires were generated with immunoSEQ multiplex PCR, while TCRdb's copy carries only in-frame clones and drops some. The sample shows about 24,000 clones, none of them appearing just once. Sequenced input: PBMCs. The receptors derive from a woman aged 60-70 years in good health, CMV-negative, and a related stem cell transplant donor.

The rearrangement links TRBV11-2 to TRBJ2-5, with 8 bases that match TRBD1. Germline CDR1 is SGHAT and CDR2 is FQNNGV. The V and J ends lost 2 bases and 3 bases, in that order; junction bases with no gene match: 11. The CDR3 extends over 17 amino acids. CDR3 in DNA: TGTGCCAGCAGCTTACGCCGCACGGACAGGGCAAAAGAGACCCAGTACTTC. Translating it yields CASSLRRTDRAKETQYF.

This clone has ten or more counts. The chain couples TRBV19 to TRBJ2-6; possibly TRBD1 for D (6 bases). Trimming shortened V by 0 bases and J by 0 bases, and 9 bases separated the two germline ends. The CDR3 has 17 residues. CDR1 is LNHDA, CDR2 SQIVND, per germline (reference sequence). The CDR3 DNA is TGTGCCAGTAGTATAGACCGGACAGTCTCTGGGGCCAACGTCCTGACTTTC. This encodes CASSIDRTVSGANVLTF.

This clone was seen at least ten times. The CDR3 nucleotides read TGTGCCAGCTCGGACAGGGAGGGTGAAAAACTGTTTTTT. It translates to CASSDREGEKLFF. The genes are TRBV27 and TRBJ1-4, with 8 bases aligning to TRBD1. Germline V gene lookup returns CDR1 MNHEY and CDR2 SMNVEV (reference sequence). This CDR3 contains 13 residues. The V gene end was trimmed by 8 bases and the J gene end by 7 bases; junction bases not matched to a gene: 6.

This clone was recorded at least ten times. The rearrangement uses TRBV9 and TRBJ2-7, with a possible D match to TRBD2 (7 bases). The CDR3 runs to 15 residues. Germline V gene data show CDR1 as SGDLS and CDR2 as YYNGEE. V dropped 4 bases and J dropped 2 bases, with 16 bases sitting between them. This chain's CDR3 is CASSIGTGRAYEQYF. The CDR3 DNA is TGTGCCAGCAGCATTGGTACAGGGAGGGCCTACGAGCAGTACTTC.

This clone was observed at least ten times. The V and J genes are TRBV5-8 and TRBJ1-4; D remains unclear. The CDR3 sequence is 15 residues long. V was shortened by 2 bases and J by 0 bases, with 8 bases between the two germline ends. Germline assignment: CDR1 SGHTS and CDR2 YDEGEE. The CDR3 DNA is TGTGCCAGCAGCTTAAGTAGTGCAACTAATGAAAAACTGTTTTTT. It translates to CASSLSSATNEKLFF.

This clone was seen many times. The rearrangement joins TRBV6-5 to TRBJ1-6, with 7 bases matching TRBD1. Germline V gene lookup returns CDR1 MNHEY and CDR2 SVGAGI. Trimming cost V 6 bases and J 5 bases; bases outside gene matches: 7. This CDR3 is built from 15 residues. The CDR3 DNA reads TGTGCCAGCAGCGACGCAACAGGGGATAATTCACCCCTCCACTTT. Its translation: CASSDATGDNSPLHF.

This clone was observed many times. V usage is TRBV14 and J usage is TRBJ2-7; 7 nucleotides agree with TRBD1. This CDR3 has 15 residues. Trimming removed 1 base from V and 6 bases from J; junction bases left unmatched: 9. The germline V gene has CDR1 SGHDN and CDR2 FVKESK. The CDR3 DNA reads TGTGCCAGCAGCCAAGTATCGACAGGGCTCGCCGAGCAGTACTTC. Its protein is CASSQVSTGLAEQYF.

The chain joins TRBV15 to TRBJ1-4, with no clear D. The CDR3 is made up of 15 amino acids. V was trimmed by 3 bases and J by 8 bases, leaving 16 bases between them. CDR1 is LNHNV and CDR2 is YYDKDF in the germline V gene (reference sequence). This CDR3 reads CATSRDVPGGEKLFF. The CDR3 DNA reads TGTGCCACCAGCAGGGATGTGCCGGGTGGGGAAAAACTGTTTTTT. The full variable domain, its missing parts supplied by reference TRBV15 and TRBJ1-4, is DAMVIQNPRYQVTQFGKPVTLSCSQTLNHNVMYWYQQKSSQAPKLLFHYYDKDFNNEADTPDNFQSRRPNTSFCFLDIRSPGLGDTAMYLCATSRDVPGGEKLFFGSGTQLSVL.

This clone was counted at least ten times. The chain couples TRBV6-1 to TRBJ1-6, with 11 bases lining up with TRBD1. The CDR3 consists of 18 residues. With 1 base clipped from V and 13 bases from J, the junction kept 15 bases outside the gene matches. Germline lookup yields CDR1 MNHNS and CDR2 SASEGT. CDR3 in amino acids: CASSEVLGQGGSMAPLHF. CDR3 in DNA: TGTGCCAGCAGTGAAGTTCTGGGACAGGGGGGTTCAATGGCCCCCCTCCACTTT.

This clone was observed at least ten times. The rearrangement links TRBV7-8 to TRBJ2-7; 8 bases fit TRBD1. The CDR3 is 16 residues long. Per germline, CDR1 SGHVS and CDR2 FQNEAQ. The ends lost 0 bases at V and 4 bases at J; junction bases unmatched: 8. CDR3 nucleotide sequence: TGTGCCAGCAGCTTAGCCCACTCGACAGGGGAATACGAGCAGTACGTC. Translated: CASSLAHSTGEYEQYV.